These T cell receptor beta chains were read from a single sample in a study of blood T cell repertoires in COVID-19. The data were produced by immunoSEQ multiplex PCR, yet TCRdb's version contains in-frame clones alone and is incomplete. The data show 43,000 or so clones, over 80% seen once. The sequencing sample was made of peripheral blood. The receptors originated from a man in his sixties with active COVID-19. CDR3s include the opening cysteine and the closing phenylalanine or tryptophan. Fields, in order: J gene, D gene, clone size, V gene, CDR3 DNA, CDR3 protein. D genes are given only for firm matches. Not all rows give a size; the values are once, few, many and, for expanded clones, a class.

j_call: TRBJ2-5; d_call: TRBD1; clone_size: -; v_call: TRBV5-5; cdr3_nt: TGTGCCAGCAGCGGACGACAGGGGGAGACCCAGTACTTC; cdr3_aa: CASSGRQGETQYF
j_call: TRBJ1-2; d_call: TRBD1; clone_size: -; v_call: TRBV29-1; cdr3_nt: TGCAGCGTTGGCGGGACAGGGGGTTACGGCTACACCTTC; cdr3_aa: CSVGGTGGYGYTF
j_call: TRBJ2-1; d_call: TRBD1; clone_size: -; v_call: TRBV6-6; cdr3_nt: TGTGCCAGCAGCGAAGGGACAGTCCATGAGCAGTTCTTC; cdr3_aa: CASSEGTVHEQFF
j_call: TRBJ2-3; d_call: TRBD2; clone_size: few; v_call: TRBV5-1; cdr3_nt: TGCGCCAGCAGCTTCGGCGGGAGAAGAACAGATACGCAGTATTTT; cdr3_aa: CASSFGGRRTDTQYF
j_call: TRBJ1-5; d_call: TRBD1; clone_size: -; v_call: TRBV7-2; cdr3_nt: TGTGCCAGCAGCTCCGGACAGGGGAATCAGCCCCAGCATTTT; cdr3_aa: CASSSGQGNQPQHF
j_call: TRBJ2-1; d_call: TRBD2; clone_size: -; v_call: TRBV2; cdr3_nt: TGTGCCAGCAGTGAACGGCTAGCGGGTGTTAATGAGCAGTTCTTC; cdr3_aa: CASSERLAGVNEQFF
j_call: TRBJ1-6; d_call: TRBD1; clone_size: few; v_call: TRBV19; cdr3_nt: TGTGCCAGTAACCTGCGCCCAGGGGGTAATTCACCCCTCCACTTT; cdr3_aa: CASNLRPGGNSPLHF
j_call: TRBJ2-2; d_call: TRBD1; clone_size: few; v_call: TRBV4-3; cdr3_nt: TGCGCCAGCAGCCGTAAGACAGGGGGGGCGACCGGGGAGCTGTTTTTT; cdr3_aa: CASSRKTGGATGELFF
j_call: TRBJ2-7; d_call: -; clone_size: -; v_call: TRBV7-9; cdr3_nt: TGTGCCAGCGCACAGGGGGACGGGAGGCGCTCCTACGAGCAGTACTTC; cdr3_aa: CASAQGDGRRSYEQYF
j_call: TRBJ1-2; d_call: TRBD1; clone_size: -; v_call: TRBV3-1/TRBV3-2; cdr3_nt: TGTGCCAGCAGCCAAGGACAGGGAACCGGCTACACCTTC; cdr3_aa: CASSQGQGTGYTF
j_call: TRBJ2-7; d_call: -; clone_size: -; v_call: TRBV27; cdr3_nt: TGTGCCAGCAGGAGACGGCGACCAGGGTACGAGCAGTACTTC; cdr3_aa: CASRRRRPGYEQYF